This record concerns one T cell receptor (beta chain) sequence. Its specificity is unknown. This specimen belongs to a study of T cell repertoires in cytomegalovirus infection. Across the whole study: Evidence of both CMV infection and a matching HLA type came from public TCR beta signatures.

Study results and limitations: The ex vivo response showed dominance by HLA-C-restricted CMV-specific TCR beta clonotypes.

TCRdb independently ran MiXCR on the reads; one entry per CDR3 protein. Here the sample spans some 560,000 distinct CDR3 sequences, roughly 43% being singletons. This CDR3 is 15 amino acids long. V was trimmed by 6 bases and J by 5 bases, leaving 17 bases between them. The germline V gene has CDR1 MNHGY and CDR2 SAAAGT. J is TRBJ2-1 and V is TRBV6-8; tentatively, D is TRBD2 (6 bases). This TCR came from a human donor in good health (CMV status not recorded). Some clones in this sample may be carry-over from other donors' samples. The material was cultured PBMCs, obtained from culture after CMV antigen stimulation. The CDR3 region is CASRRTGVMHNEQFF. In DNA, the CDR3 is TGTGCCAGCAGGAGAACGGGAGTAATGCACAATGAGCAGTTCTTC.